The table lists the clone carrying this T cell receptor (beta chain) with a few counts. This sample stems from a study of early T cells in non-severe SARS-CoV-2 infection. This CDR3 spans 15 amino acids. Germline lookup yields CDR1 LNHNV and CDR2 YYDKDF (reference sequence). The germline V and J ends were trimmed by 1 base and 0 bases, with 9 bases remaining between them. As part of library construction, unique molecular identifiers were attached to individual cDNA molecules. MiXCR, run by TCRdb on the 5' RACE reads, gives a single entry per CDR3 protein. Of fewer than 80,000 distinct CDR3 sequences detected, 3.5% to 6% appear once; the ten largest clones hold approximately 3.6%.

J is TRBJ1-1 and V is TRBV15; no reliable D call. The material sequenced was whole blood, taken at baseline. This clonotype originated in an adult who was a healthcare worker with PCR-confirmed SARS-CoV-2 infection or an uninfected control (not recorded which). The donor label of this sample is uncertain. CDR3 DNA: TGTGCCACCAGCAGAGGAGGAATTTTGAACACTGAAGCTTTCTTT. Its protein product is CATSRGGILNTEAFF.